The text below deals with one T cell receptor beta chain. The data belong to a study of cytomegalovirus exposure and HLA in healthy donors. 60 Vbeta and 13 Jbeta primers were used in PCR. The data were produced by immunoSEQ multiplex PCR, yet TCRdb's version contains in-frame clones alone and is incomplete. Among roughly 150,000 clones, over 60% were seen once, and the ten largest hold roughly 0.7%. Input material: PBMCs. The receptor's source is a male donor in good health and CMV-seronegative.

In DNA, the CDR3 is TGTGCCAGCAGCTTATCAGAAGGGGGCGCAAGGACGTACTTC. Its translation is CASSLSEGGARTYF. The V call is TRBV7-9, the J call TRBJ2-7; 7 bases are a match to TRBD1. Trimming took 2 bases from V and 12 from J; bases not matched to a gene: 13. CDR3 length: 14 amino acids. Germline V CDR1 and CDR2: SEHNR, FQNEAQ (reference sequence).